This TCR beta chain was obtained from a study of cytomegalovirus exposure and HLA in healthy donors. Turning to the study itself: Ancestry clustering placed 70% to 90% of around 400 genotyped donors in the Caucasian-associated cluster. Overall study results and limits: A later analysis showed TCR association rates differing by HLA locus, peaking at DRB1 and lowest at HLA-C. An analysis was carried out at a later point. It showed that HLA-associated TCR beta chains were more clonally expanded than equally common non-associated chains.

The PCR contained 60 Vbeta and 13 Jbeta primers. Sequencing used immunoSEQ multiplex PCR; TCRdb keeps in-frame clones, though not all of them. The table records some 140,000 clones, roughly 60% of them present only once. Concerning this clone itself: Its antigen is not identified.

Input material: PBMCs. This clonotype originated in a woman between 35 and 50 years old in good health and CMV-seronegative.

In DNA, the CDR3 is TGTGCCAGCAGCCTTGGGGCTACGGGGGGCGCTTCGGTAGAGACCCAGTACTTC. Amino acid sequence: CASSLGATGGASVETQYF. The rearrangement uses TRBV11-2 and TRBJ2-5; maybe TRBD2 (7 bases). The CDR3 has 18 amino acids. Germline loops: CDR1 SGHAT, CDR2 FQNNGV. V lost 5 bases and J 4 bases, leaving 26 bases between the germline ends. The entire variable domain, with the rest obtained from reference TRBV11-2 and TRBJ2-5, is as follows: EAGVAQSPRYKIIEKRQSVAFWCNPISGHATLYWYQQILGQGPKLLIQFQNNGVVDDSQLPKDRFSAERLKGVDSTLKIQPAKLEDSAVYLCASSLGATGGASVETQYFGPGTRLLVL.